These 13 T cell receptor beta chains share one sample of origin, sequenced in a study of T cell responses to AZD1222 COVID-19 vaccine. TCRdb keeps only in-frame clones here, not all; method: immunoSEQ multiplex PCR. The data show 120,000 or so clones, more than 85% seen once. Sequenced material: peripheral blood, taken on day 0 of AZD1222 vaccination. These receptors all come from an adult in good health.

This chain uses TRBV5-1 with TRBJ2-3; 8 bases fit TRBD2. Looked up from germline, CDR1 is SGHRS and CDR2 is YFSETQ. This CDR3 is 14 amino acids long. V shed 4 bases, J shed 3 bases, and the junction held 4 bases outside the gene matches. The CDR3 DNA sequence: TGCGCCAGCAGCGGGGAGCGGGAGACAGATACGCAGTATTTT. The encoded protein is CASSGERETDTQYF. Full variable domain (remainder filled in from reference TRBV5-1 and TRBJ2-3): KAGVTQTPRYLIKTRGQQVTLSCSPISGHRSVSWYQQTPGQGLQFLFEYFSETQRNKGNFPGRFSGRQFSNSRSEMNVSTLELGDSALYLCASSGERETDTQYFGPGTRLTVL.

This chain uses TRBV10-3 with TRBJ1-2; 10 bases are shared with TRBD1. The trim removed 7 bases at V and 0 bases at J, leaving 14 bases unmatched. Germline lookup yields CDR1 ENHRY and CDR2 SYGVKD. The length of the CDR3 is 18 residues. This CDR3 reads CAITAYWGQGHSNYGYTF. Here the CDR3 DNA reads TGTGCCATCACTGCGTATTGGGGACAGGGGCATTCTAACTATGGCTACACCTTC.

The rearrangement uses TRBV6-5 and TRBJ1-4; no definite D call. The length of the CDR3 is 13 residues. CDR1 and CDR2 (germline): MNHEY, SVGAGI. V was clipped by 7 bases and J by 5 bases, with 11 bases between them. CDR3 sequence reads: CASNSPWNEKLFF. CDR3 coding DNA: TGTGCCAGCAATTCCCCATGGAATGAAAAACTGTTTTTT.

The chain combines TRBV5-1 with TRBJ1-3; D is unclear. V was shortened by 5 bases and J by 6 bases, with 12 bases between the two germline ends. The CDR3 loop spans 13 amino acids. Per germline, CDR1 SGHRS and CDR2 YFSETQ. This CDR3 reads CASRPGLENTIYF. In nucleotides, the CDR3 is TGCGCCAGCAGACCGGGGTTGGAAAACACCATATATTTT.

This chain links TRBV5-1 with TRBJ2-7; a weak D match, TRBD2 (6 bases). V lost 0 bases to trimming and J lost 5 bases, with 9 bases between them. Germline CDR1 is SGHRS and CDR2 is YFSETQ. CDR3 length: 13 residues. CDR3 sequence: CASSLAGGDEQYF. Written as DNA, the CDR3 is TGCGCCAGCAGCTTGGCCGGGGGTGACGAGCAGTACTTC.

This sequence joins TRBV30 and TRBJ1-4; D might be TRBD1 (5 bases). This CDR3 has 14 residues. From germline, CDR1 is GTSNPN and CDR2 SVGIG (reference sequence). Trimming stripped 0 bases from V and 5 bases from J, with 10 bases between. CDR3 sequence reads: CAWSVGGLNEKLFF. The CDR3 DNA reads TGTGCCTGGAGTGTTGGGGGACTGAATGAAAAACTGTTTTTT.

The gene calls are TRBV28 and TRBJ1-6; D gene uncertain. Trimming pared 4 bases from V and 2 bases from J, leaving 3 bases between. The CDR3 spans 13 residues. Germline lookup yields CDR1 MDHEN and CDR2 SYDVKM. The DNA of the CDR3 is TGTGCCAGCAGTTGCCCCTATAATTCACCCCTCCACTTT. Protein: CASSCPYNSPLHF.

The chain recombines TRBV4-3 with TRBJ1-2; possibly TRBD1 for D (5 bases). V lost 3 bases, J lost 5 bases, and 13 bases lay in between. CDR3 size: 14 residues. Germline V CDR1 and CDR2: LGHNA, YSLEER. CDR3 in DNA: TGCGCCAGCAGCCACGTTGGACAAACGTATGGCTACACCTTC. It yields the protein CASSHVGQTYGYTF.

This clone has only one observation. V and J are TRBV2 and TRBJ1-6; 8 bases map to TRBD1. Germline V lookup: CDR1 SNHLY, CDR2 FYNNEI. The V and J ends lost 5 bases and 9 bases, in that order; junction bases with no gene match: 15. This CDR3 region has 17 residues. The CDR3 is CASSRTAVGQGGSPLHF. CDR3 sequence (DNA): TGTGCCAGCAGTAGAACGGCGGTTGGACAGGGCGGTTCACCCCTCCACTTT. The variable domain in full, completed from reference TRBV2 and TRBJ1-6, reads EPEVTQTPSHQVTQMGQEVILRCVPISNHLYFYWYRQILGQKVEFLVSFYNNEISEKSEIFDDQFSVERPDGSNFTLKIRSTKLEDSAMYFCASSRTAVGQGGSPLHFGNGTRLTVT.

V gene TRBV7-6 combines with J gene TRBJ1-5; 8 nucleotides match TRBD1. From germline, CDR1 is SGHVS and CDR2 FNYEAQ. After removal of 0 bases from V and 0 bases from J, the junction contained 7 bases not matched to a gene. The CDR3 consists of 18 residues. This chain's CDR3 is CASSLAAGTGYSNQPQHF. CDR3 nucleotide sequence: TGTGCCAGCAGCTTAGCAGCCGGGACAGGATATAGCAATCAGCCCCAGCATTTT.

The J gene is TRBJ1-2, the V gene TRBV7-9, with 7 bases aligning to TRBD1. Germline V gives CDR1 SEHNR, CDR2 FQNEAQ (reference sequence). The CDR3 runs to 13 residues. J gave up 4 bases and V 5 bases, and 4 bases lay outside the gene matches. The CDR3 DNA sequence: TGTGCCAGCAGCCGGGGGACAGCCTATGGCTACACCTTC. It translates to CASSRGTAYGYTF. Using reference TRBV7-9 and TRBJ1-2 for the parts outside the CDR3, the full variable domain is DTGVSQNPRHKITKRGQNVTFRCDPISEHNRLYWYRQTLGQGPEFLTYFQNEAQLEKSRLLSDRFSAERPKGSFSTLEIQRTEQGDSAMYLCASSRGTAYGYTFGSGTRLTVV.

V is TRBV6-5 and J is TRBJ1-2, with D hard to call. Germline V CDR1 and CDR2: MNHEY, SVGAGI. The CDR3 is 13 residues long. Deletions cut 0 bases from V and 6 bases from J, with 8 bases between. CDR3 in DNA: TGTGCCAGCAGTTACTCGGAGGGTAATGGCTACACCTTC. Protein: CASSYSEGNGYTF.

The V call is TRBV12-5, the J call TRBJ1-1; D unresolved. The germline V and J ends were trimmed by 2 bases and 6 bases, with 13 bases remaining between them. CDR1 is LGHNT and CDR2 is FRNRAP in the germline V gene. The CDR3 has 14 amino acids. DNA for the CDR3: TGTGCTAGTGGTTTGCCACCAGCCTCTCCTGAAGCTTTCTTT. The encoded protein is CASGLPPASPEAFF.